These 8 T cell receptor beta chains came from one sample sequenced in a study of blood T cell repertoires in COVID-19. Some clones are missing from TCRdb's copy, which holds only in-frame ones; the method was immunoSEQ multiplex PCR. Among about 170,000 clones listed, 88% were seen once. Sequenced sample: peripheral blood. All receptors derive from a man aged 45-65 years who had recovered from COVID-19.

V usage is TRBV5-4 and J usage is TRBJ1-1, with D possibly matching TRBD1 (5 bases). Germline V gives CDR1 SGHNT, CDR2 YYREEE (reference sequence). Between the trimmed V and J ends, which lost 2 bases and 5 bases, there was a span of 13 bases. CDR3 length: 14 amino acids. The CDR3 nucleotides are TGTGCCAGCAGCTTCCCCGGAGGGGCGACTGAAGCTTTCTTT. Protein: CASSFPGGATEAFF.

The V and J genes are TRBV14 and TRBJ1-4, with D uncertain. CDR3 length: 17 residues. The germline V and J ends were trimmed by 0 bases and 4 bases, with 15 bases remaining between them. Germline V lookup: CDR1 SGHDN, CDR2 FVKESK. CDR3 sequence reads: CASSQDLLPGGNEKLFF. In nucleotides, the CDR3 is TGTGCCAGCAGCCAAGATCTCCTCCCGGGAGGTAATGAAAAACTGTTTTTT.

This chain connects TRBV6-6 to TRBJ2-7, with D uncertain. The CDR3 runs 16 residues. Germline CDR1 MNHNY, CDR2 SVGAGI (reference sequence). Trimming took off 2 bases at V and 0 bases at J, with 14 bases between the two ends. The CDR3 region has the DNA TGTGCCAGCAGTTACCACTCTAGAGGAAGCTCCTACGAGCAGTACTTC. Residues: CASSYHSRGSSYEQYF.

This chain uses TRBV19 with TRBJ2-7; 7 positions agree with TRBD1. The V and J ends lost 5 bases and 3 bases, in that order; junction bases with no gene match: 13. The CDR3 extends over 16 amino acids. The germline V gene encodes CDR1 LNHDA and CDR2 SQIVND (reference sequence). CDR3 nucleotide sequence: TGTGCCAGTAGTCCGCCCGGGACAGCGATGATCTACGAGCAGTACTTC. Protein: CASSPPGTAMIYEQYF.

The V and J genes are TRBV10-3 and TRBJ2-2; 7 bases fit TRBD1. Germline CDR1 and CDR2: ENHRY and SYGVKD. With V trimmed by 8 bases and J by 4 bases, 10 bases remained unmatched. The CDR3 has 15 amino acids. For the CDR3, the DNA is TGTGCCATCTACGACAGGGCATTGAGCACCGGGGAGCTGTTTTTT. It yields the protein CAIYDRALSTGELFF.

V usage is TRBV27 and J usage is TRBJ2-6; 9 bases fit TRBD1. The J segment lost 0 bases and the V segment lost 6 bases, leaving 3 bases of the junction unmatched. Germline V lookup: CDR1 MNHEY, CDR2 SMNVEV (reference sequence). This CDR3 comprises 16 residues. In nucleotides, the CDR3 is TGTGCCAGCAGGAGGACAGGGGTCTCTGGGGCCAACGTCCTGACTTTC. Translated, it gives CASRRTGVSGANVLTF. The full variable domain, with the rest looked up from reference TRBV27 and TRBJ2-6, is EAQVTQNPRYLITVTGKKLTVTCSQNMNHEYMSWYRQDPGLGLRQIYYSMNVEVTDKGDVPEGYKVSRKEKRNFPLILESPSPNQTSLYFCASRRTGVSGANVLTFGAGSRLTVL.

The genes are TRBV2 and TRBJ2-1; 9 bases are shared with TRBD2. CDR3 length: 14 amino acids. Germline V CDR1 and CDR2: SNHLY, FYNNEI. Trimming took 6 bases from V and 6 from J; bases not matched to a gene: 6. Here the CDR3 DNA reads TGTGCCAGCAGAAAAGGGACTAGCATCAATGAGCAGTTCTTC. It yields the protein CASRKGTSINEQFF.

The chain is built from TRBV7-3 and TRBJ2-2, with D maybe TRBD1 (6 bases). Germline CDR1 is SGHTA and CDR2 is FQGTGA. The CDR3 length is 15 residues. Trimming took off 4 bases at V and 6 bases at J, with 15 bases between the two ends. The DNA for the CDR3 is TGTGCCAGCAGCTCCAGGGGCGTATTGTCCGGGGAGCTGTTTTTT. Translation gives CASSSRGVLSGELFF. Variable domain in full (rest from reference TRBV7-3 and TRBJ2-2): GAGVSQTPSNKVTEKGKYVELRCDPISGHTALYWYRQSLGQGPEFLIYFQGTGAADDSGLPNDRFFAVRPEGSVSTLKIQRTERGDSAVYLCASSSRGVLSGELFFGEGSRLTVL.